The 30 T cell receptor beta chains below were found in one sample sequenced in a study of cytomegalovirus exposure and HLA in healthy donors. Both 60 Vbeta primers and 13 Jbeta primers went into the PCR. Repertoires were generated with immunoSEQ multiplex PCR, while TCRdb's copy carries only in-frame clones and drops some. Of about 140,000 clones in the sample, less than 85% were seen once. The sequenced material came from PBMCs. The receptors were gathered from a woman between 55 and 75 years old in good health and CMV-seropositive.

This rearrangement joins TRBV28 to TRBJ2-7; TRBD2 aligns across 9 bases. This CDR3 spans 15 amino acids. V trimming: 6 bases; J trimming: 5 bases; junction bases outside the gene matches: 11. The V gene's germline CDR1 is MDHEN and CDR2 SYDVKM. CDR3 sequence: CASSAGGPGPDEQYF. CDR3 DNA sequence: TGTGCCAGCAGCGCGGGAGGGCCGGGTCCTGACGAGCAGTACTTC.

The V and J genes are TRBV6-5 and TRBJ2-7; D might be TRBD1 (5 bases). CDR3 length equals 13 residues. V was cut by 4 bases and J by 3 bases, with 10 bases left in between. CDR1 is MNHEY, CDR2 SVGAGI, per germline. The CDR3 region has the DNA TGTGCCAGCAGTTCCCGCAGGGACTACGAGCAGTACTTC. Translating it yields CASSSRRDYEQYF.

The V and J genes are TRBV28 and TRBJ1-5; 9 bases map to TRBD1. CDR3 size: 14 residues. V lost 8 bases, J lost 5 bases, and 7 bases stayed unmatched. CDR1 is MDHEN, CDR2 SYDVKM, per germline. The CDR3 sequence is CASESGTGHQPQHF. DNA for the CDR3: TGTGCCAGCGAGAGCGGGACAGGGCATCAGCCCCAGCATTTT.

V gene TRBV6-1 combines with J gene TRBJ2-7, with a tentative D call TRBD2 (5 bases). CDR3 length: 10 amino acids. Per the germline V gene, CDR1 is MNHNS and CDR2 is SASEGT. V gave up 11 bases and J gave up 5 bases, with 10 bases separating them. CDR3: CAAETNEQYF. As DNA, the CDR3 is TGTGCCGCCGAGACTAACGAGCAGTACTTC.

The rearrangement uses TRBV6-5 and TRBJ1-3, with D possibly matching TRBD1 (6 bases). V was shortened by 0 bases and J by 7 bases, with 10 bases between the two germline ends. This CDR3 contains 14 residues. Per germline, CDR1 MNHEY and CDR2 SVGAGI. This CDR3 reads CASSYSRRGNTIYF. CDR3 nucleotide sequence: TGTGCCAGCAGTTACTCTCGCAGGGGCAACACCATATATTTT.

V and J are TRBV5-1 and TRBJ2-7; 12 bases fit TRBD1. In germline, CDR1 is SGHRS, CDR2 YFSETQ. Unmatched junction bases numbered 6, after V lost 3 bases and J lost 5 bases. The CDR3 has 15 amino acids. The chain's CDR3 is CASSSRDRGLNEQYF. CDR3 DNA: TGCGCCAGCAGCTCCCGGGACAGGGGGCTTAACGAGCAGTACTTC.

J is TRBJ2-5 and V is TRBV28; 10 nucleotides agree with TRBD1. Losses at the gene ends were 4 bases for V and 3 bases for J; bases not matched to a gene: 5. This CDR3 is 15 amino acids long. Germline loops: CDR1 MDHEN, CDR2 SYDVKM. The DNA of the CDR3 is TGTGCCAGCAGTTCGACCGGGACAGGGGAAGAGACCCAGTACTTC. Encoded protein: CASSSTGTGEETQYF. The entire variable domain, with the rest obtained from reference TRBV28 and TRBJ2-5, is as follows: DVKVTQSSRYLVKRTGEKVFLECVQDMDHENMFWYRQDPGLGLRLIYFSYDVKMKEKGDIPEGYSVSREKKERFSLILESASTNQTSMYLCASSSTGTGEETQYFGPGTRLLVL.

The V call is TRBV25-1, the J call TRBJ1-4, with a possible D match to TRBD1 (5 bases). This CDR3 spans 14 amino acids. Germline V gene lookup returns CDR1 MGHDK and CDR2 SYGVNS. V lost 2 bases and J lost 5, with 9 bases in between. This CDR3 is CASSEQGLNEKLFF. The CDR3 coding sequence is TGTGCCAGCAGTGAACAGGGTCTAAATGAAAAACTGTTTTTT. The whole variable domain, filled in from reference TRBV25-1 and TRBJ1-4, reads EADIYQTPRYLVIGTGKKITLECSQTMGHDKMYWYQQDPGMELHLIHYSYGVNSTEKGDLSSESTVSRIRTEHFPLTLESARPSHTSQYLCASSEQGLNEKLFFGSGTQLSVL.

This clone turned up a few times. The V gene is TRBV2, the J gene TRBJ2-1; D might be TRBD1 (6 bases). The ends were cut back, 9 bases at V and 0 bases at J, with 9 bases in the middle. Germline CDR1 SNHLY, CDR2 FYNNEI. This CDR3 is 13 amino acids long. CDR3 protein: CASGQRSYNEQFF. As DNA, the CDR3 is TGTGCCAGTGGACAGCGCTCCTACAATGAGCAGTTCTTC.

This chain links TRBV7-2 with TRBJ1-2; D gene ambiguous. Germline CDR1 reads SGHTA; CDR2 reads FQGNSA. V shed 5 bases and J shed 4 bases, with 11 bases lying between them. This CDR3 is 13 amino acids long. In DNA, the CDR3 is TGTGCCAGCAGCAGCGGGGTGGGCTATGGCTACACCTTC. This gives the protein CASSSGVGYGYTF.

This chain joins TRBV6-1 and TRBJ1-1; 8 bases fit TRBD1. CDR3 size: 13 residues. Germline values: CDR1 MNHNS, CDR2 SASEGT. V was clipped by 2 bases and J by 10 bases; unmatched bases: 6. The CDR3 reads CASSETGGDRAFF. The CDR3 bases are TGTGCCAGCAGTGAAACAGGGGGGGATCGAGCTTTCTTT.

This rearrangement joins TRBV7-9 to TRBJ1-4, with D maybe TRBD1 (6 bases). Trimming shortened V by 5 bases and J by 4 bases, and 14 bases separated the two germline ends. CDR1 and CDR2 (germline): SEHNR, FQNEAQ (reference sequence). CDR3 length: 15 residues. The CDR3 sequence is CASSPTGTINEKLFF. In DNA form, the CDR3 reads TGTGCCAGCAGCCCAACGGGGACAATTAATGAAAAACTGTTTTTT.

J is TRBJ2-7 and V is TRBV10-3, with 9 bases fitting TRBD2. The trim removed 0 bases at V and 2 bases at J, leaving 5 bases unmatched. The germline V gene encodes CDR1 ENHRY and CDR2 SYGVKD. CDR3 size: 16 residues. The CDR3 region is CAISESRLAEAYEQYF. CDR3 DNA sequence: TGTGCCATCAGTGAGTCGAGACTAGCGGAGGCCTACGAGCAGTACTTC.

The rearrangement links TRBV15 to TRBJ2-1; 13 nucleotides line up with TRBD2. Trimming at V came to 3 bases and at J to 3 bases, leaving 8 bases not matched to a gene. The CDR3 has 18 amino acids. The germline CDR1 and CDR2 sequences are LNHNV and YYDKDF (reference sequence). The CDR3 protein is CATSSILAGGGYYNEQFF. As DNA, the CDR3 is TGTGCCACCAGCAGCATACTAGCGGGAGGGGGATACTACAATGAGCAGTTCTTC.

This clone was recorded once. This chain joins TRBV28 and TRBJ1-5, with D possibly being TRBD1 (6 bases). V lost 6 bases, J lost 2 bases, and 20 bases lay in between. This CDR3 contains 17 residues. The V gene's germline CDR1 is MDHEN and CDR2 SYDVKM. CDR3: CASSDPAGVDGNQPQHF. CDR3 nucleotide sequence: TGTGCCAGCAGCGACCCAGCAGGGGTCGATGGCAATCAGCCCCAGCATTTT.

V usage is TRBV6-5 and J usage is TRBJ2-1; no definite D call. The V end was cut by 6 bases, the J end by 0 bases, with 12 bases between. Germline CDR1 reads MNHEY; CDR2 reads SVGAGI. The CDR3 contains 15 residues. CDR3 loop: CASSSSYSSYNEQFF. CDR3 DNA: TGTGCCAGCAGCTCTTCTTACAGCTCCTACAATGAGCAGTTCTTC.

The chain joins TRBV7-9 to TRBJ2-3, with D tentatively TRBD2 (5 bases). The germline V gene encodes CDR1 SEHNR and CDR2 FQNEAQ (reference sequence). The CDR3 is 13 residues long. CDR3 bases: TGTGCGCCGTCAAACGGGAATGCAGATACGCAGTATTTT. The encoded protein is CAPSNGNADTQYF.

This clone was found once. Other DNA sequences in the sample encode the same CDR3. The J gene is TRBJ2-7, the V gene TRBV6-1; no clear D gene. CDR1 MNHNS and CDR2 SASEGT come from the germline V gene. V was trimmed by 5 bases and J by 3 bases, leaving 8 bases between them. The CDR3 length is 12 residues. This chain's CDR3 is CASSPPSYEQYF. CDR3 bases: TGTGCCAGCAGTCCCCCTAGCTACGAGCAGTACTTC.

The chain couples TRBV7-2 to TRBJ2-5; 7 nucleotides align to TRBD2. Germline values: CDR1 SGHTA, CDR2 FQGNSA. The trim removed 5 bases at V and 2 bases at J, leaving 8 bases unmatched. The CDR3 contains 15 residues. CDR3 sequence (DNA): TGTGCCAGCAGCATTAGGGCTAGCGGTCAAGAGACCCAGTACTTC. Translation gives CASSIRASGQETQYF.

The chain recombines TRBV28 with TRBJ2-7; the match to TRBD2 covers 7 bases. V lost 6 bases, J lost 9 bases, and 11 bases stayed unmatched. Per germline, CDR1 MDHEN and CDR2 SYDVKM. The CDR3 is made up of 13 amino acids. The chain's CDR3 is CASSRGLGRVQYF. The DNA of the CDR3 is TGTGCCAGCAGCCGTGGACTAGGTCGGGTGCAGTACTTC.

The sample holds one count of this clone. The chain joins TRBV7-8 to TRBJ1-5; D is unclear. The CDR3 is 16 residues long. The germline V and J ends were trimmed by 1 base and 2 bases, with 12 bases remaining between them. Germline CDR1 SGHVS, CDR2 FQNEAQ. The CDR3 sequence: CASSLESGNRNQPQHF. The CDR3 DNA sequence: TGTGCCAGCAGCTTAGAATCGGGGAATCGCAATCAGCCCCAGCATTTT.

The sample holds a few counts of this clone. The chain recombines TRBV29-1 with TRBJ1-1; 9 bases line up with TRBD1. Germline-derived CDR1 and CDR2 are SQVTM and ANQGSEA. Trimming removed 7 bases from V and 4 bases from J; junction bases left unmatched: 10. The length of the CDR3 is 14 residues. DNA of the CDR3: TGCAGCGGCGGGACAGGGAAGGTGGGCACTGAAGCTTTCTTT. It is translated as CSGGTGKVGTEAFF.

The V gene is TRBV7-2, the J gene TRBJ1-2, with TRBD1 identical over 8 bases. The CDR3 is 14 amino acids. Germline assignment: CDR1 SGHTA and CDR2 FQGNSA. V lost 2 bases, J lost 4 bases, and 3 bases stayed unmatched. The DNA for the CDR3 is TGTGCCAGCAGCTTAAACAGGGGGGCCTATGGCTACACCTTC. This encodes CASSLNRGAYGYTF.

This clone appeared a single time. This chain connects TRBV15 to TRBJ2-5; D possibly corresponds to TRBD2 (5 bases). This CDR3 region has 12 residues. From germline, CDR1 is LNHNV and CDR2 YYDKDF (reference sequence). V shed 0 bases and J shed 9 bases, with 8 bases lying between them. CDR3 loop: CATSRDQEAQYF. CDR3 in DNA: TGTGCCACCAGCAGAGATCAGGAGGCCCAGTACTTC.

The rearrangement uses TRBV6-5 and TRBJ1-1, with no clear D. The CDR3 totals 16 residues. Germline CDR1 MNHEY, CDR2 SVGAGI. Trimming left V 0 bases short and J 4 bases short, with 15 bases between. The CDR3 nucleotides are TGTGCCAGCAGTTACTCCCAGGTATACGGAGGCACTGAAGCTTTCTTT. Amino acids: CASSYSQVYGGTEAFF.

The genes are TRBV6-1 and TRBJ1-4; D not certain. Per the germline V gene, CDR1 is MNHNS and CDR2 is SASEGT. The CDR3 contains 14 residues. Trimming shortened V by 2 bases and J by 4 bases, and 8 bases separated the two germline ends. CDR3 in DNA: TGTGCCAGCAGTGAAAGGCGGCTTAATGAAAAACTGTTTTTT. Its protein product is CASSERRLNEKLFF.

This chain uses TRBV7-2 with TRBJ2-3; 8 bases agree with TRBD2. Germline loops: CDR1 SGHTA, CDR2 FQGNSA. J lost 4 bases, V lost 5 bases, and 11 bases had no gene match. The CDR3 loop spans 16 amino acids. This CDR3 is CASSPGGRREADTQYF. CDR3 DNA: TGTGCCAGCAGCCCAGGAGGGAGGCGGGAGGCAGATACGCAGTATTTT.

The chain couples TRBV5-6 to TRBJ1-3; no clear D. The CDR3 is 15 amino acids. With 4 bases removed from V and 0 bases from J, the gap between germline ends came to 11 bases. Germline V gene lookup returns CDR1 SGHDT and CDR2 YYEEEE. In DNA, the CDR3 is TGTGCCAGCAGCGTAGGACTTACCTCTGGAAACACCATATATTTT. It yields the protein CASSVGLTSGNTIYF.

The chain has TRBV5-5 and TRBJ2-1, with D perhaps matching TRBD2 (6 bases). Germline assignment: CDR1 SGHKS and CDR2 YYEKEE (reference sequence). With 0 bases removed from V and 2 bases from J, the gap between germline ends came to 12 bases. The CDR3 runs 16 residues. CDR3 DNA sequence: TGTGCCAGCAGCTTGGGGGAGGCTAGGACCTACAATGAGCAGTTCTTC. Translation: CASSLGEARTYNEQFF.

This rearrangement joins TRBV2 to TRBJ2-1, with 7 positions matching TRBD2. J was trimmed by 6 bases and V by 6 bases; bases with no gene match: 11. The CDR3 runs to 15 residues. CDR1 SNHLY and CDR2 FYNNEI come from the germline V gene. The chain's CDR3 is CASRLGGSGANEQFF. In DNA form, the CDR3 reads TGTGCCAGCAGATTGGGGGGGTCAGGTGCCAATGAGCAGTTCTTC.